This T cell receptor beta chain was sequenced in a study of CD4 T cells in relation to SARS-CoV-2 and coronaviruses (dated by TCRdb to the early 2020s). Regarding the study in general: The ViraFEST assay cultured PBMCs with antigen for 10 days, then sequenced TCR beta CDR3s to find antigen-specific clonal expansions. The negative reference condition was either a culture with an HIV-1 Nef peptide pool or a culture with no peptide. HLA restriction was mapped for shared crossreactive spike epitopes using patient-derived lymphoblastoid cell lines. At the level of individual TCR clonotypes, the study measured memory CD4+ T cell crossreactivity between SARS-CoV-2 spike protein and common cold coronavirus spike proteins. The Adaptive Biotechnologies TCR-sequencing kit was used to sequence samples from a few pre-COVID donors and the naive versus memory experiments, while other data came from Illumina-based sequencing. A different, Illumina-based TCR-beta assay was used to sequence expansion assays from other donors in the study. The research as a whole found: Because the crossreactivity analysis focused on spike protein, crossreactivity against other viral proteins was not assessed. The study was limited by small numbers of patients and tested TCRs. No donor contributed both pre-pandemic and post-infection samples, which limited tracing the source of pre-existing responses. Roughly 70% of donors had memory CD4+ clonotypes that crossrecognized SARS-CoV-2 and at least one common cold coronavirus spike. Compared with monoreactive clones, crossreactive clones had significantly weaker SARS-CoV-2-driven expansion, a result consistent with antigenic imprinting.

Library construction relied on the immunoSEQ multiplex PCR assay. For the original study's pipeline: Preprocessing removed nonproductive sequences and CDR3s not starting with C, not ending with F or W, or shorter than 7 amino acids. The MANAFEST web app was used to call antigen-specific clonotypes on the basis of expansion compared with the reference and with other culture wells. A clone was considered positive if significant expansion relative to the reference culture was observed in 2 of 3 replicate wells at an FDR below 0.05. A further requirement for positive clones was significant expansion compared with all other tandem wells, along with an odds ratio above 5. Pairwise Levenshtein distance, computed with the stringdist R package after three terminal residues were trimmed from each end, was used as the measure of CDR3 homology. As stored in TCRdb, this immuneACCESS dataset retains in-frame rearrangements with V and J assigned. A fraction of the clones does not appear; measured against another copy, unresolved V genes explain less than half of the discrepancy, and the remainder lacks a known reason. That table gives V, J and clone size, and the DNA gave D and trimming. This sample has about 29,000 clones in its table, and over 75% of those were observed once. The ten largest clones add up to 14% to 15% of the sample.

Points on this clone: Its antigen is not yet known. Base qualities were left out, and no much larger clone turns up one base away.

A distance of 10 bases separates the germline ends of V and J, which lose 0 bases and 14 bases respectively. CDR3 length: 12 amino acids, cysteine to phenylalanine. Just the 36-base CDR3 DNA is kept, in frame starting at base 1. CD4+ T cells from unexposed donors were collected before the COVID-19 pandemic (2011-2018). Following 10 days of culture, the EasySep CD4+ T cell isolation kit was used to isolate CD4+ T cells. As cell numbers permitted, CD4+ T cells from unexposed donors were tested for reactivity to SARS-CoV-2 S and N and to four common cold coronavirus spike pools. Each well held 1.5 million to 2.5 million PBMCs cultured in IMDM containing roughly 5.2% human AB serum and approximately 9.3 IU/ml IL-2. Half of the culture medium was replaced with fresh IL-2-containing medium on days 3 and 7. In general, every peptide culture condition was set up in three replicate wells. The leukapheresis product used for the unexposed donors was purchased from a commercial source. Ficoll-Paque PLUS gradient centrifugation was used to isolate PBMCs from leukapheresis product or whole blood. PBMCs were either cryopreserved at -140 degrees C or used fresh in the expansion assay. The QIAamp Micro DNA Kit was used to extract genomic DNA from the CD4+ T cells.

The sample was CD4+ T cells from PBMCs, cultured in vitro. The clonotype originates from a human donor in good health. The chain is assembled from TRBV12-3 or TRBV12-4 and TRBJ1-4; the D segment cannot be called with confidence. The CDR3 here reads CASSLAGPKLFF. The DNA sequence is TGTGCCAGCAGTTTAGCGGGTCCCAAGCTGTTTTTT.